A single sample gave rise to the 19 T cell receptor beta chains below, sequenced in a study of blood T cell repertoires in COVID-19. Method: immunoSEQ multiplex PCR; TCRdb's copy keeps in-frame clones and lacks some. The sample holds 250,000 to 350,000 clones, about 81% seen once. Sample: peripheral blood. The receptors derive from a human donor with COVID-19, enrolled during active disease. The donor label of this sample is uncertain.

In regard to this clone: Because the CDR3's place on the DNA is in doubt, the DNA is left out and the CDR3 is given as listed by TCRdb. The chain joins TRBV3-1 (or the pseudogene TRBV3-2) to TRBJ1-6; the D call TRBD1 from the table was never checked on the DNA. A total of 17 residues make up the CDR3, ends included. Germline V gene sequence: CDR1 LGHDT, CDR2 YNNKEL (reference sequence). CDR3: CASSQEFGPGFNSPLHF.

V is TRBV2 and J is TRBJ2-7; D might be TRBD2 (6 bases). The V and J ends lost 3 bases and 5 bases respectively, with 23 bases between them. The CDR3 spans 17 residues. From germline, CDR1 is SNHLY and CDR2 FYNNEI. CDR3 protein: CASSEGGRRGLGNEQYF. The CDR3 nucleotides are TGTGCCAGCAGTGAGGGAGGTAGGCGGGGTCTTGGAAACGAGCAGTACTTC.

The V call is TRBV11-2, the J call TRBJ1-2; 9 bases line up with TRBD1. CDR3 length: 14 amino acids. Looked up from germline, CDR1 is SGHAT and CDR2 is FQNNGV. V was clipped by 5 bases and J by 4 bases; unmatched bases: 5. CDR3 in DNA: TGTGCCAGCAGCGCGGGACAGGGAACCTATGGCTACACCTTC. As protein: CASSAGQGTYGYTF.

This rearrangement joins TRBV7-9 to TRBJ2-5, with a weak D call TRBD2 (5 bases). V was shortened by 1 base and J by 5 bases, with 17 bases between the two germline ends. The CDR3 extends over 16 amino acids. Per the germline V gene, CDR1 is SEHNR and CDR2 is FQNEAQ (reference sequence). The CDR3 DNA sequence: TGTGCCAGCAGCTTAGGGGCTATAGGGAGTATGGAGACCCAGTACTTC. It encodes CASSLGAIGSMETQYF. Complete variable domain (other parts from reference TRBV7-9 and TRBJ2-5): DTGVSQNPRHKITKRGQNVTFRCDPISEHNRLYWYRQTLGQGPEFLTYFQNEAQLEKSRLLSDRFSAERPKGSFSTLEIQRTEQGDSAMYLCASSLGAIGSMETQYFGPGTRLLVL.

The rearrangement links TRBV7-3 to TRBJ1-1; 8 bases align to TRBD1. CDR3 length equals 15 residues. Germline V gene lookup returns CDR1 SGHTA and CDR2 FQGTGA. V was pared by 5 bases and J by 1 base, with 6 bases of the junction left unmatched. CDR3: CASSLPGTGNTEAFF. The CDR3, as DNA: TGTGCCAGCAGCCTCCCCGGGACAGGGAACACTGAAGCTTTCTTT.

The chain links TRBV19 to TRBJ1-5; 10 bases map to TRBD1. This CDR3 comprises 18 residues. Unmatched junction bases numbered 14, after V lost 4 bases and J lost 5 bases. The germline CDR1 and CDR2 sequences are LNHDA and SQIVND (reference sequence). Written as DNA, the CDR3 is TGTGCCAGTAGTAAGACTAGGGACAGGGGCGGCCCCGATCAGCCCCAGCATTTT. Encoded protein: CASSKTRDRGGPDQPQHF. Full variable domain (outside the CDR3, taken from reference TRBV19 and TRBJ1-5): DGGITQSPKYLFRKEGQNVTLSCEQNLNHDAMYWYRQDPGQGLRLIYYSQIVNDFQKGDIAEGYSVSREKKESFPLTVTSAQKNPTAFYLCASSKTRDRGGPDQPQHFGDGTRLSIL.

This chain connects TRBV10-3 to TRBJ1-1; D might be TRBD1 (6 bases). V dropped 6 bases and J dropped 10 bases, with 21 bases sitting between them. CDR3 length: 14 amino acids. Looked up from germline, CDR1 is ENHRY and CDR2 is SYGVKD. CDR3 in amino acids: CAIRAAQGEGGAFF. The CDR3 DNA reads TGTGCCATCAGGGCGGCACAGGGTGAAGGGGGAGCTTTCTTT.

This clone appeared a few times. This sequence joins TRBV19 and TRBJ2-3; 9 nucleotides line up with TRBD2. CDR1 LNHDA and CDR2 SQIVND come from the germline V gene (reference sequence). V lost 5 bases to trimming and J lost 6 bases; unmatched junction nucleotides: 12. The CDR3 is 16 amino acids. The CDR3 DNA sequence: TGTGCCAGTAGTTCCGGGGTAGCGGGAGCAGGTGATACGCAGTATTTT. This encodes CASSSGVAGAGDTQYF.

The chain joins TRBV14 to TRBJ2-5; 13 bases fit TRBD2. The CDR3 consists of 15 residues. Per germline, CDR1 SGHDN and CDR2 FVKESK. With 4 bases clipped from V and 2 bases from J, the junction kept 1 base outside the gene matches. The CDR3 protein is CASSLGLAGQETQYF. The CDR3 DNA reads TGTGCCAGCAGCCTGGGACTAGCGGGGCAAGAGACCCAGTACTTC.

V usage is TRBV6-1 and J usage is TRBJ1-6; D remains unclear. V lost 1 base and J lost 4, with 8 bases in between. Germline V gene sequence: CDR1 MNHNS, CDR2 SASEGT. The CDR3 has 15 residues. The CDR3 nucleotides read TGTGCCAGCAGTGAAGGCCCAGGTTATAATTCACCCCTCCACTTT. Translating gives CASSEGPGYNSPLHF.

The chain recombines TRBV19 with TRBJ2-7, with TRBD1 matching over 7 bases. CDR1 is LNHDA and CDR2 is SQIVND in the germline V gene (reference sequence). This CDR3 comprises 15 residues. V trimming: 3 bases; J trimming: 3 bases; junction bases outside the gene matches: 8. The CDR3 loop is CASSIFVQGSYEQYF. CDR3 coding DNA: TGTGCCAGTAGTATTTTTGTACAGGGGAGCTACGAGCAGTACTTC.

This sequence joins TRBV29-1 and TRBJ2-3; the D gene is possibly TRBD2 (5 bases). The V and J ends lost 6 bases and 5 bases respectively, with 27 bases between them. CDR1 and CDR2 from the germline V gene are SQVTM and ANQGSEA. The CDR3 extends over 17 amino acids. CDR3 sequence (DNA): TGCAGCGTCCTCTCACCAGCGGACCCCCTAGTAGAAGATACGCAGTATTTT. Its protein is CSVLSPADPLVEDTQYF.

This chain joins TRBV6-4 and TRBJ2-3; 7 nucleotides align to TRBD2. V gave up 5 bases and J gave up 2 bases; unmatched junction bases: 4. CDR3 length: 14 residues. The V gene's germline CDR1 is MRHNA and CDR2 SNTAGT. CDR3 residues: CASSLGDYTDTQYF. CDR3 in DNA: TGTGCCAGCAGTCTCGGGGACTACACAGATACGCAGTATTTT.

The chain uses TRBV7-2 and TRBJ2-1; D perhaps matches TRBD2 (6 bases). V was pared by 1 base and J by 0 bases, with 10 bases between. The germline V gene has CDR1 SGHTA and CDR2 FQGNSA. This CDR3 has 16 amino acids. The CDR3 region is CASSLVSGFSYNEQFF. Here the CDR3 DNA reads TGTGCCAGCAGCTTAGTTAGCGGCTTCTCCTACAATGAGCAGTTCTTC. The entire variable domain, with the rest obtained from reference TRBV7-2 and TRBJ2-1, is as follows: GAGVSQSPSNKVTEKGKDVELRCDPISGHTALYWYRQSLGQGLEFLIYFQGNSAPDKSGLPSDRFSAERTGGSVSTLTIQRTQQEDSAVYLCASSLVSGFSYNEQFFGPGTRLTVL.

With respect to this clone: The junction departs from germline at one end; a sequencing error may be responsible. This chain connects TRBV7-7 to TRBJ1-5; 7 bases are shared with TRBD1. Germline CDR1 and CDR2: SSHAT and FNYEAQ (reference sequence). CDR3 length equals 18 residues. CDR3 in DNA: TGTGCTAGCAGCTCGGGAGCGAGACCGGGACAGCTTAATCAGCCCCAGCATTTT. Translation gives CASSSGARPGQLNQPQHF.

This clone came up a few times. The chain couples TRBV19 to TRBJ1-5; no clear D. The germline V gene has CDR1 LNHDA and CDR2 SQIVND (reference sequence). The CDR3 contains 14 residues. V dropped 9 bases and J dropped 3 bases, with 15 bases sitting between them. The CDR3 protein is CASWGGRINQPQHF. Written as DNA, the CDR3 is TGTGCCAGCTGGGGAGGACGGATCAATCAGCCCCAGCATTTT. Together with reference TRBV19 and TRBJ1-5, the CDR3 gives the full variable domain: DGGITQSPKYLFRKEGQNVTLSCEQNLNHDAMYWYRQDPGQGLRLIYYSQIVNDFQKGDIAEGYSVSREKKESFPLTVTSAQKNPTAFYLCASWGGRINQPQHFGDGTRLSIL.

The CDR3 region is CASSDTTGGSHRGVNTEAFF. The CDR3 DNA is TGTGCCAGCAGTGATACTACCGGGGGGAGCCACCGGGGGGTGAACACTGAAGCTTTCTTT. The V gene is TRBV6-1, the J gene TRBJ1-1; possible D gene TRBD1, 5 bases. The germline V gene encodes CDR1 MNHNS and CDR2 SASEGT. V was trimmed by 3 bases and J by 0 bases, leaving 26 bases between them. This CDR3 comprises 20 residues.

CDR3 in amino acids: CATTIIPNYGYTF. CDR3 bases: TGTGCCACTACTATAATACCTAACTATGGCTACACCTTC. The chain joins TRBV10-3 to TRBJ1-2; D call uncertain. Germline CDR1 ENHRY, CDR2 SYGVKD. CDR3 size: 13 residues. The germline V and J ends were trimmed by 10 bases and 0 bases, with 12 bases remaining between them.

This sequence joins TRBV28 and TRBJ2-5; TRBD2 matches 9 bases. CDR1 is MDHEN and CDR2 is SYDVKM in the germline V gene. The CDR3 loop spans 14 amino acids. V shed 3 bases, J shed 5 bases, and the junction held 4 bases outside the gene matches. CDR3 DNA sequence: TGTGCCAGCAGTTTTCCTGCGGGAGGGGAGACCCAGTACTTC. Translation: CASSFPAGGETQYF.